Reported below is one T cell receptor (beta chain). Its antigen is not identified. Repertoires were generated with immunoSEQ multiplex PCR, while TCRdb's copy carries only in-frame clones and drops some. The data hold about 92,000 clones, with approximately 91% observed a single time. This specimen belongs to a study of T cell responses to AZD1222 COVID-19 vaccine. Study details: Some second doses came at about 4 weeks and others at about 12 weeks; these were pooled.

Germline assignment: CDR1 MNHEY and CDR2 SVGAGI. The CDR3 consists of 14 residues. Between the trimmed V and J ends, which lost 7 bases and 3 bases, there was a span of 15 bases. Study outcomes and limitations: Baseline serology detected seropositivity in only 5 or 6 AZD1222 recipients.

V usage is TRBV6-5 and J usage is TRBJ1-1; TRBD1 is a possible D gene (5 bases). The specimen comprised peripheral blood, sampled on day 0 of AZD1222 vaccination. This clonotype originated in an adult in good health. The CDR3 nucleotides read TGTGCCAGCACCCGGGACCACGGGGACACTGAAGCTTTCTTT. This gives the protein CASTRDHGDTEAFF.